These T cell receptor beta chains were read from a single sample in a study of graft-versus-host responses after intestinal transplantation. The assay was immunoSEQ multiplex PCR, and TCRdb's table has in-frame clones only and misses some. The sample has about 9,500 clones; around nine tenths are singletons. Sequencing was performed on PBMCs, taken about 240 days after intestinal transplant. Every receptor here comes from a human patient who received an intestinal transplant, so some T cells may come from the graft donor. Both conserved end residues are part of each CDR3. Each record gives: D gene, J gene, V gene, clone size, CDR3 protein, CDR3 DNA. The D gene is left open where the match is weak. The size entry is marked missing in some rows and otherwise reads once, few, many or a size class.

.	TRBJ2-7	TRBV11-1	once	CASSLRPVGDEQYF	TGTGCCAGCAGCTTAAGGCCTGTCGGGGACGAGCAGTACTTC
TRBD2	TRBJ2-1	TRBV19	.	CASSIRGTSALYNEQFF	TGTGCCAGTAGTATAAGGGGGACTAGCGCGCTCTACAATGAGCAGTTCTTC
.	TRBJ1-5	TRBV10-2	.	CASILDRSNQPQHF	TGCGCCAGCATACTGGACAGAAGCAATCAGCCCCAGCATTTT
.	TRBJ2-7	TRBV28	.	CASSLRLTPQEF	TGTGCCAGCAGTTTAAGGTTAACGCCGCAGGAGTTC
.	TRBJ2-3	TRBV18	.	CASSWYSSRTTFTDTQYF	TGTGCCAGCTCATGGTATTCCAGTAGGACTACTTTCACAGATACGCAGTATTTT
.	TRBJ2-7	TRBV21-1	.	CASSKGGGSYEQYF	TGTGCCAGCAGCAAAGGAGGAGGGTCCTACGAGCAGTACTTC
TRBD2	TRBJ2-3	TRBV6-4	.	CASSTSSGSTDTQYF	TGTGCCAGCAGCACCTCTAGCGGCAGCACAGATACGCAGTATTTT
TRBD2	TRBJ2-7	TRBV28	once	CASTSLAGVHEQYF	TGTGCCAGCACTTCCCTCGCGGGGGTCCACGAGCAGTACTTC
TRBD2	TRBJ2-7	TRBV6-5	.	CASMKGLAGDEQYF	TGTGCCAGCATGAAGGGTCTAGCGGGAGACGAGCAGTACTTC
.	TRBJ2-5	TRBV28	.	CASSLFGGQETQYF	TGTGCCAGCAGTTTATTCGGGGGACAAGAGACCCAGTACTTC
TRBD1	TRBJ2-7	TRBV29-1	once	CSVGRTGGEQYF	TGCAGCGTTGGGCGGACAGGGGGCGAGCAGTACTTC
TRBD1	TRBJ2-5	TRBV28	.	CASSNPWTGETQYF	TGTGCCAGCAGCAATCCGTGGACAGGGGAGACCCAGTACTTC
TRBD2	TRBJ2-7	TRBV7-7	.	CASSLAGGTSGYYEQYF	TGTGCTAGCAGCTTAGCGGGGGGGACTAGCGGATACTACGAGCAGTACTTC
.	TRBJ2-7	TRBV2	.	CASSESEQYF	TGTGCCAGCAGTGAGTCCGAGCAGTACTTC
.	TRBJ2-5	TRBV29-1	.	CSVRRGVQETQYF	TGCAGCGTTCGTAGGGGAGTCCAAGAGACCCAGTACTTC
TRBD2	TRBJ2-1	TRBV6-1	.	CASSDKLSGSNEQFF	TGTGCCAGCAGTGACAAGCTTAGCGGGAGCAATGAGCAGTTCTTC
TRBD1	TRBJ2-1	TRBV27	few	CASSRLRGDRGLNEQFF	TGTGCCAGCAGCAGGCTCCGGGGGGACAGGGGTTTAAATGAGCAGTTCTTC
TRBD2	TRBJ2-7	TRBV7-9	.	CASSLVGGGLELSYEQYF	TGTGCCAGCAGCTTAGTCGGGGGAGGGTTGGAACTCTCCTACGAGCAGTACTTC
.	TRBJ2-1	TRBV5-1	.	CASSTDPRTEHNEQFF	TGCGCCAGCAGCACCGACCCCCGGACGGAGCACAATGAGCAGTTCTTC
TRBD2	TRBJ2-5	TRBV7-7	.	CASSLTSGERETQYF	TGTGCTAGCAGCTTGACTAGCGGGGAGCGAGAGACCCAGTACTTC
.	TRBJ1-5	TRBV19	.	CASSIDEQPQHF	TGTGCCAGTAGTATAGATGAACAGCCCCAGCATTTT
.	TRBJ2-3	TRBV27	.	CASSPLGIGADTQYF	TGTGCCAGCAGTCCCTTGGGCATAGGGGCAGATACGCAGTATTTT
TRBD1	TRBJ2-6	TRBV6-6	.	CASSSDRVGANVLTF	TGTGCCAGCAGTTCCGACAGGGTAGGGGCCAACGTCCTGACTTTC
.	TRBJ1-1	TRBV9	.	CASSHTRTGNTEAFF	TGTGCCAGCAGCCACACCCGGACGGGGAACACTGAAGCTTTCTTT
TRBD2	TRBJ2-1	TRBV6-4	.	CASSDSSGSYNEQFF	TGTGCCAGCAGTGACTCGAGCGGGAGCTACAATGAGCAGTTCTTC
.	TRBJ2-1	TRBV7-9	.	CASSLGAGWNEQFF	TGTGCCAGCAGCTTAGGCGCGGGTTGGAATGAGCAGTTCTTC
TRBD2	TRBJ2-3	TRBV2	.	CASSSTSGRDTQYF	TGTGCCAGCTCGTCGACTAGCGGGAGGGATACGCAGTATTTT
.	TRBJ2-1	TRBV21-1	.	CASSKALGTGVNEQFF	TGTGCCAGCAGCAAAGCGTTGGGGACAGGGGTCAATGAGCAGTTCTTC
.	TRBJ2-5	TRBV29-1	once	CSVLIRAGNQETQYF	TGCAGCGTTCTCATTCGGGCCGGTAACCAAGAGACCCAGTACTTC
.	TRBJ1-3	TRBV7-9	.	CVSSPGPGGNTIYF	TGTGTCAGCAGCCCCGGGCCTGGGGGAAACACCATATATTTT
TRBD2	TRBJ2-7	TRBV28	.	CASSTPGLAGVSYEQYF	TGTGCCAGCAGCACACCGGGACTAGCGGGCGTCTCCTACGAGCAGTACTTC
.	TRBJ2-1	TRBV6-4	.	CASSDGQARRIF	TGTGCCAGCAGTGACGGACAAGCACGTAGGATCTTC
.	TRBJ2-5	TRBV6-5	.	CASSYSRGQETQYF	TGTGCCAGCAGTTACTCGAGGGGGCAAGAGACCCAGTACTTC
TRBD2	TRBJ2-2	TRBV19	.	CASNPGGFHTGELFF	TGTGCCAGTAATCCGGGAGGATTTCACACCGGGGAGCTGTTTTTT
TRBD2	TRBJ2-7	TRBV27	once	CASSPRLAGNYEQYF	TGTGCCAGCAGTCCGCGACTAGCGGGCAACTACGAGCAGTACTTC
.	TRBJ1-3	TRBV21-1	.	CASTGGSGNTIYF	TGTGCCAGCACAGGGGGTTCTGGAAACACCATATATTTT
TRBD2	TRBJ2-1	TRBV9	.	CASSSRTRGPSGEQFF	TGTGCCAGCAGCTCGCGGACTAGAGGGCCTTCAGGTGAGCAGTTCTTC
TRBD2	TRBJ2-1	TRBV28	.	CASSLPLAGPKAEQFF	TGTGCCAGCAGTTTACCGCTAGCGGGACCAAAGGCCGAGCAGTTCTTC
.	TRBJ2-7	TRBV7-2	.	CASSLGHLGQYF	TGTGCCAGCAGCCTTGGACACCTGGGGCAGTACTTC
.	TRBJ2-7	TRBV19	.	CASSSAGAYEQYF	TGTGCCAGTAGTTCGGCAGGAGCCTACGAGCAGTACTTC
.	TRBJ1-1	TRBV18	once	CASSPKAREAFF	TGTGCCAGCTCACCAAAGGCCCGTGAAGCTTTCTTT
.	TRBJ2-2	TRBV29-1	.	CSVVSPGLSPTGELFF	TGCAGCGTTGTTTCTCCGGGTCTCTCACCGACCGGGGAGCTGTTTTTT
.	TRBJ2-1	TRBV5-1	.	CASSFSGYYNEQFF	TGCGCCAGCAGCTTCAGCGGGTACTACAATGAGCAGTTCTTC
TRBD1	TRBJ2-1	TRBV5-4	.	CASSWTGTGEQFF	TGTGCCAGCAGCTGGACAGGGACAGGTGAGCAGTTCTTC
TRBD2	TRBJ2-1	TRBV4-3	.	CASSQDGGRINEQFF	TGCGCCAGCAGCCAAGATGGCGGGAGGATCAATGAGCAGTTCTTC
TRBD2	TRBJ2-1	TRBV4-3	.	CASSQVGLGGGEQFF	TGCGCCAGCAGCCAAGTTGGTTTGGGCGGGGGTGAGCAGTTCTTC
.	TRBJ2-7	TRBV28	.	CASSLGLGDEQYF	TGTGCCAGCAGTTTGGGACTCGGGGACGAGCAGTACTTC